This is a list of T cell receptor beta chains from one sample in a study of blood T cell repertoires in COVID-19. Data came from immunoSEQ multiplex PCR; TCRdb stores just in-frame clones and leaves some out. This table has fewer than 150,000 clones, 70% to 90% appearing once. Sequencing used peripheral blood. The source of these receptors is a man aged 50-59 years with acute or convalescent COVID-19. Both conserved end residues are part of each CDR3. A D gene is named only where the DNA matches it firmly.

D gene,V gene,J gene,CDR3 DNA,CDR3 protein
TRBD2,TRBV24-1,TRBJ2-5,TGTGCCACCAGTACCGGGGGGGAGACCCAGTACTTC,CATSTGGETQYF
TRBD1,TRBV29-1,TRBJ2-7,TGCAGCGTACGGACAGGGACCTCCGAGCAGTACTTC,CSVRTGTSEQYF
-,TRBV11-3,TRBJ2-1,TGTGCCAGCAGCTTAGGCGTCGGGGGTGAGCAGTTCTTC,CASSLGVGGEQFF
-,TRBV2,TRBJ2-7,TGTGCCAGCGTGTTCAGGGGCCATTCCTACGAGCAGTACTTC,CASVFRGHSYEQYF
-,TRBV5-1,TRBJ2-1,TGCGCCAGCAGCTCTGGAGGGACCCTGGGTGGGAATGAGCAGTTCTTC,CASSSGGTLGGNEQFF
TRBD1,TRBV10-3,TRBJ2-5,TGTGCCATCAGTGCCGGACAGGGGGAGACCCAGTACTTC,CAISAGQGETQYF
TRBD1,TRBV19,TRBJ1-1,TGTGCCAGTAGTAACCAGGGGGGACACACTGAAGCTTTCTTT,CASSNQGGHTEAFF
-,TRBV7-3,TRBJ1-3,TGTGCCAGCAGCTTAATGGAGGGAAACACCATATATTTT,CASSLMEGNTIYF
TRBD1,TRBV19,TRBJ1-1,TGTGCCAGTAGGGGACAGGGCGACACTGAAGCTTTCTTT,CASRGQGDTEAFF
-,TRBV12-3/TRBV12-4,TRBJ1-4,TGTGCCAGCAGTTTACCACGGGAAAAACTGTTTTTT,CASSLPREKLFF
-,TRBV11-3,TRBJ1-2,TGTGCCAGCAGCCGGGGGGGAGGAGTGAACTATGGCTACACCTTC,CASSRGGGVNYGYTF
-,TRBV5-1,TRBJ1-1,TGCGCCAGCAGCTTGGTATACAGGGCCTACACTGAAGCTTTCTTT,CASSLVYRAYTEAFF
-,TRBV7-6,TRBJ1-3,TGTGCCAGCAGCTTAGCGGGGAGCTCTGGAAACACCATATATTTT,CASSLAGSSGNTIYF
-,TRBV25-1,TRBJ1-2,TGTGCCAGCAGTGAACAGGGGCTCGGCTATGGCTACACCTTC,CASSEQGLGYGYTF
-,TRBV6-5,TRBJ1-1,TGTGCCAGCAAGGAGGGCCCCACTGAAGCTTTCTTT,CASKEGPTEAFF
-,TRBV9,TRBJ1-1,TGTGCCAGCAGCATGGGAGAGAACACTGAAGCTTTCTTT,CASSMGENTEAFF
-,TRBV14,TRBJ1-2,TGTGCCAGCAGCCCTCACGAGGATGCCGGCTACACCTTC,CASSPHEDAGYTF